This entry lists 12 T cell receptor beta chains sequenced from one sample in a study of T cells in Graves' hyperthyroidism and ophthalmopathy. Researchers amplified the TCR beta CDR3 regions from RNA transcripts. The TCR CDR3 first-round RT-PCR relied on the HTBI primer set. TCRdb reanalysed the multiplex PCR reads using MiXCR and keeps one entry per CDR3 protein. Among under 450,000 distinct CDR3 sequences listed, approximately 12% were seen once. What was sequenced was blood. The source is a man younger than 45 with Graves' hyperthyroidism that later progressed to Graves' ophthalmopathy.

This clonotype was counted many times. J is TRBJ1-1 and V is TRBV5-6; 7 nucleotides line up with TRBD1. In germline, CDR1 is SGHDT, CDR2 YYEEEE. V lost 2 bases, J lost 11 bases, and 3 bases stayed unmatched. The CDR3 contains 11 residues. The CDR3 coding sequence is TGTGCCAGCAGCTTTGACAGGGTTGCTTTCTTT. Translation: CASSFDRVAFF.

The V gene is TRBV19, the J gene TRBJ2-7; D not resolved. The CDR3 covers 13 residues. Trimming took 3 bases from V and 3 from J, leaving 9 bases between them. Germline CDR1 reads LNHDA; CDR2 reads SQIVND (reference sequence). The CDR3 sequence is CASSIGLVYEQYF. The CDR3 DNA follows: TGTGCCAGTAGTATTGGCCTAGTCTACGAGCAGTACTTC.

About this clonotype: With a much larger clone just one base away, this may be a read error. This rearrangement joins TRBV27 to TRBJ1-1, with 7 bases identical to TRBD1. Trimming took 6 bases from V and 5 from J; bases not matched to a gene: 6. The CDR3 length is 13 residues. CDR1 MNHEY and CDR2 SMNVEV come from the germline V gene (reference sequence). CDR3 sequence: CASRYQGVTEAFF. The CDR3 bases are TGTGCCAGCAGATATCAGGGGGTAACTGAAGCTTTCTTT.

J is TRBJ2-7 and V is TRBV12-3 or TRBV12-4; 9 bases line up with TRBD1. The CDR3 extends over 15 amino acids. The junction had 7 bases not matched to a gene; V was cut back by 4 bases and J by 3 bases. In DNA, the CDR3 is TGTGCCAGCAGTTCCAACAGGGGGCGAGGCTACGAGCAGTACTTC. This gives the protein CASSSNRGRGYEQYF.

This clonotype was found a few times. This chain connects TRBV30 to TRBJ2-1; 9 bases line up with TRBD1. This CDR3 contains 11 residues. The J segment lost 16 bases and the V segment lost 2 bases, leaving 6 bases of the junction unmatched. Germline V gene data show CDR1 as GTSNPN and CDR2 as SVGIG (reference sequence). The CDR3 region has the DNA TGTGCCTGGAGTTCGTACAGGGGGCAATTCTTC. Translation: CAWSSYRGQFF.

This clonotype has only a few counts. The CDR3 DNA follows: TGTGCCAGCAGTTTATCGCCCCTACTAGGAGTAATGACCGGGGAGCTGTTTTTT. Translated: CASSLSPLLGVMTGELFF. V gene TRBV27 combines with J gene TRBJ2-2; D is possibly TRBD2 (5 bases). The germline V gene encodes CDR1 MNHEY and CDR2 SMNVEV (reference sequence). This CDR3 is 18 amino acids long. Trimming cost V 0 bases and J 5 bases, with 19 bases left between them.

This clonotype was seen a few times. The V and J genes are TRBV20-1 and TRBJ2-5; the D is unclear. This CDR3 is 13 amino acids long. Germline V gene sequence: CDR1 DFQATT, CDR2 SNEGSKA (reference sequence). Trimming shortened V by 0 bases and J by 2 bases, and 7 bases separated the two germline ends. The DNA for the CDR3 is TGCAGTGCTAGAGAGAGTGTTCAAGAGACCCAGTACTTC. Its protein is CSARESVQETQYF.

This clonotype showed up many times. The gene calls are TRBV7-6 and TRBJ2-1, with TRBD1 matching 8 bases. Looked up from germline, CDR1 is SGHVS and CDR2 is FNYEAQ. The CDR3 length is 14 residues. V lost 3 bases and J lost 7; bases outside the gene matches: 5. The CDR3 DNA follows: TGTGCCAGCAGCTTCGCGCAGGGGGCAAATGAGCAGTTCTTC. This translates into CASSFAQGANEQFF.

This clonotype appeared many times. V usage is TRBV28 and J usage is TRBJ2-7; D is ambiguous. V was shortened by 3 bases and J by 6 bases, with 12 bases between the two germline ends. The CDR3 totals 13 residues. The germline V gene has CDR1 MDHEN and CDR2 SYDVKM. In nucleotides, the CDR3 is TGTGCCAGCAGTTTGCGTCATATGGTCGAGCAGTACTTC. Its translation is CASSLRHMVEQYF.

This clonotype was counted many times. The chain is built from TRBV28 and TRBJ1-4, with a possible D match to TRBD1 (6 bases). The length of the CDR3 is 16 residues. V lost 3 bases, J lost 7 bases, and 18 bases lay in between. Germline V CDR1 and CDR2: MDHEN, SYDVKM. The CDR3 loop is CASSFLYRGGSEKLFF. In DNA form, the CDR3 reads TGTGCCAGCAGTTTCCTTTATAGGGGGGGGAGTGAAAAACTGTTTTTT.

This clonotype has a count of ten or more. The V gene is TRBV24-1, the J gene TRBJ2-7; D might be TRBD2 (6 bases). There are 13 residues in the CDR3. V lost 10 bases and J lost 0, with 12 bases in between. CDR1 KGHDR and CDR2 SFDVKD come from the germline V gene. This CDR3 reads CATAGSASYEQYF. In DNA, the CDR3 is TGTGCCACGGCGGGAAGCGCCTCCTACGAGCAGTACTTC.

This clonotype appeared many times. The chain joins TRBV28 to TRBJ2-1; D possibly corresponds to TRBD2 (7 bases). Between the trimmed V and J ends, which lost 1 base and 6 bases, there was a span of 13 bases. This CDR3 has 15 amino acids. The germline V gene has CDR1 MDHEN and CDR2 SYDVKM. The CDR3 DNA reads as TGTGCCAGCAGTTTATTGGGGGGGCTGAGCAATGAGCAGTTCTTC. It yields the protein CASSLLGGLSNEQFF.